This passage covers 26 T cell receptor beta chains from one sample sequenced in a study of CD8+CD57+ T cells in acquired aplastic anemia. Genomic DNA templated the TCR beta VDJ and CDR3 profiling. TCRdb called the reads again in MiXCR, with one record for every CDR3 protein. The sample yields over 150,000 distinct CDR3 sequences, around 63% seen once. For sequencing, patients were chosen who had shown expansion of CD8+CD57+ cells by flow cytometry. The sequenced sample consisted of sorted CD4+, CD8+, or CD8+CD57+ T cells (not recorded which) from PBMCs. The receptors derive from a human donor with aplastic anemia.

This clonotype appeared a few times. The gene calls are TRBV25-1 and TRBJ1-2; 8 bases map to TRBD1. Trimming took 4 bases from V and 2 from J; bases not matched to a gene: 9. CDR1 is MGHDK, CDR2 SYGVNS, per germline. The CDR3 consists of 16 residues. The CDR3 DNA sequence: TGTGCCAGCAGTGGGGGACAGGCACTTTTGAACTATGGCTACACCTTC. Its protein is CASSGGQALLNYGYTF.

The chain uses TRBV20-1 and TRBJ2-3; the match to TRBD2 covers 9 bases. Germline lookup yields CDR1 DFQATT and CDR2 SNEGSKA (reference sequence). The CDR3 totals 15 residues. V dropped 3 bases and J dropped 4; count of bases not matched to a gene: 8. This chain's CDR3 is CSASTLAGVSDTQYF. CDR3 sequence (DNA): TGCAGTGCTAGCACACTAGCGGGCGTGTCAGATACGCAGTATTTT.

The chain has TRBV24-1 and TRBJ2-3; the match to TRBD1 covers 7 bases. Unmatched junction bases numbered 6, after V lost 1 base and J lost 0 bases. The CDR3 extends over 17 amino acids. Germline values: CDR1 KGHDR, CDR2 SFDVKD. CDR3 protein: CATSDFWETGSTDTQYF. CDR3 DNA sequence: TGTGCCACCAGTGATTTTTGGGAGACAGGGAGCACAGATACGCAGTATTTT.

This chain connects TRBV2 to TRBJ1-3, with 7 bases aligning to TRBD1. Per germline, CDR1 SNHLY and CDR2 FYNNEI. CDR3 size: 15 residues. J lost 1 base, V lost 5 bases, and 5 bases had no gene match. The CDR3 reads CASSYRQGSGNTIYF. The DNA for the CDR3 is TGTGCCAGCAGTTACCGACAGGGATCTGGAAACACCATATATTTT.

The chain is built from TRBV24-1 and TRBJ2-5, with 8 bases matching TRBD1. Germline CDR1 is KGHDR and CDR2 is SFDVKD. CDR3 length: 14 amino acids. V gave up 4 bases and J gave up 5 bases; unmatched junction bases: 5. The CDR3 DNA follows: TGTGCCACCAGTGACTCAGGGGGCATCGAGACCCAGTACTTC. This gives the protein CATSDSGGIETQYF.

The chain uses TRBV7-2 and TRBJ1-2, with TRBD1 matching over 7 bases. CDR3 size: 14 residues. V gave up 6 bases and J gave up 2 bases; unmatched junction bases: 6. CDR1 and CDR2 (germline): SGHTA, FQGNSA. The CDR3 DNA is TGTGCCAGCAGGGAGACAGGGTCGAACTATGGCTACACCTTC. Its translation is CASRETGSNYGYTF.

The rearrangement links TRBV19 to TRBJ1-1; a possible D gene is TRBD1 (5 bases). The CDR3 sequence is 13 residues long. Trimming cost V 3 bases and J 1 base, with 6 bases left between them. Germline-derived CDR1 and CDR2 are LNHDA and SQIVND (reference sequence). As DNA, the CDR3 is TGTGCCAGTAGTATGCAGGGGAACACTGAAGCTTTCTTT. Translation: CASSMQGNTEAFF. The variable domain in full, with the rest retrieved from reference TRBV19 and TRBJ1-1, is DGGITQSPKYLFRKEGQNVTLSCEQNLNHDAMYWYRQDPGQGLRLIYYSQIVNDFQKGDIAEGYSVSREKKESFPLTVTSAQKNPTAFYLCASSMQGNTEAFFGQGTRLTVV.

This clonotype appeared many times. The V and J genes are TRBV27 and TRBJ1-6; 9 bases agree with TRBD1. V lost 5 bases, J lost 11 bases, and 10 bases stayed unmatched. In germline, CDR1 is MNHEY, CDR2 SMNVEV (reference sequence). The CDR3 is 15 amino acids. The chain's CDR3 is CASSLSDRGRPPLHF. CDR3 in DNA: TGTGCCAGCAGTCTCTCGGACAGGGGTAGGCCACCCCTCCACTTT.

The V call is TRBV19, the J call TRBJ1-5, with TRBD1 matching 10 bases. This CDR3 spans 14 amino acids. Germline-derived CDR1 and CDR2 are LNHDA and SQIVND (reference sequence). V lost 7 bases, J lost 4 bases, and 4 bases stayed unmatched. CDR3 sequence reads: CASKPGQGNQPQHF. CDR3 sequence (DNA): TGTGCCAGTAAGCCGGGACAGGGGAATCAGCCCCAGCATTTT. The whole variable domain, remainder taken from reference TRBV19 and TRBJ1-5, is DGGITQSPKYLFRKEGQNVTLSCEQNLNHDAMYWYRQDPGQGLRLIYYSQIVNDFQKGDIAEGYSVSREKKESFPLTVTSAQKNPTAFYLCASKPGQGNQPQHFGDGTRLSIL.

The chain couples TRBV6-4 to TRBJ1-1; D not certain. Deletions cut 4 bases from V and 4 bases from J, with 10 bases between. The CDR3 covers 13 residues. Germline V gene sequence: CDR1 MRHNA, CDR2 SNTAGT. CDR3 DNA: TGTGCCAGCAGTGGGACGGGAACCACTGAAGCTTTCTTT. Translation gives CASSGTGTTEAFF.

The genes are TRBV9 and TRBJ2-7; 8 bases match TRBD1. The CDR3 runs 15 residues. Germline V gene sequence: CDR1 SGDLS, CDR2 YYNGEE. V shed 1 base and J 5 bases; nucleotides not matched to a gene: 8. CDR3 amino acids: CASSVFGQGLDEQYF. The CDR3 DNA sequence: TGTGCCAGCAGCGTATTCGGACAGGGACTGGACGAGCAGTACTTC.

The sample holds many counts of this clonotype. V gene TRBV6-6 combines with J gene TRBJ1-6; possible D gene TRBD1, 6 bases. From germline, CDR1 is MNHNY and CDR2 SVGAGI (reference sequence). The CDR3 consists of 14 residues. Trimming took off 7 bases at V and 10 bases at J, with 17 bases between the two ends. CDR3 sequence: CASNTRGTQSPLHF. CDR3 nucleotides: TGTGCCAGCAACACCAGGGGCACGCAGTCACCCCTCCACTTT.

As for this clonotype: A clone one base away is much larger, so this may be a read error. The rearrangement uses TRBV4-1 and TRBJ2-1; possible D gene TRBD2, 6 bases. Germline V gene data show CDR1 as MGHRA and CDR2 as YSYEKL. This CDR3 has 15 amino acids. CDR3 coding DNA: TGTGCCAGCAGCCAAGAAGGTAATAGCGGAGGTGAGCAGTTCTTC. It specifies CASSQEGNSGGEQFF.

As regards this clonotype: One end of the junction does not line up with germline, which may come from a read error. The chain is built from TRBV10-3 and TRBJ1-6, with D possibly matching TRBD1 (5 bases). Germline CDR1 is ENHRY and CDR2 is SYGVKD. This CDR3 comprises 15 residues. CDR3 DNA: TGTGCCATCAGTGAGTCTGTAGGGGCAAATTCACCTCTCCACTTT. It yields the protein CAISESVGANSPLHF.

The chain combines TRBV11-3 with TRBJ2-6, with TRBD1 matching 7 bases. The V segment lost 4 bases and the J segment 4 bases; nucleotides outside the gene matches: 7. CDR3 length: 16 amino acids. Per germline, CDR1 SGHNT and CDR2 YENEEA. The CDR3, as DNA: TGTGCCAGCAGCTCGAGGGGGCAGGGCGGGGCCAACGTCCTGACTTTC. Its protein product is CASSSRGQGGANVLTF. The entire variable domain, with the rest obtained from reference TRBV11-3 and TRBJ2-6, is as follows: EAGVVQSPRYKIIEKKQPVAFWCNPISGHNTLYWYLQNLGQGPELLIRYENEEAVDDSQLPKDRFSAERLKGVDSTLKIQPAELGDSAVYLCASSSRGQGGANVLTFGAGSRLTVL.

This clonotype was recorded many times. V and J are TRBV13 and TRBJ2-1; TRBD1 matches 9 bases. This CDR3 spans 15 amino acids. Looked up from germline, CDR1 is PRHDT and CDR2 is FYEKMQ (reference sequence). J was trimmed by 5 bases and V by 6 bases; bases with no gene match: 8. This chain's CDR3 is CASSPDRGVDNEQFF. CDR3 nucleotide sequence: TGTGCCAGCAGTCCCGACAGGGGGGTTGACAATGAGCAGTTCTTC.

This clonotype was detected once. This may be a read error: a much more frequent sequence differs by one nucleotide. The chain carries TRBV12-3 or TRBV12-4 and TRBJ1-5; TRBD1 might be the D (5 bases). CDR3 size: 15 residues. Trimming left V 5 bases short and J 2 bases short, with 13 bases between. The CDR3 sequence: CASSGFGGGNQPQHF. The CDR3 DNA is TGTGCCAGCAGTGGATTCGGGGGGGGCAATCAGCCCCAGCATTTT.

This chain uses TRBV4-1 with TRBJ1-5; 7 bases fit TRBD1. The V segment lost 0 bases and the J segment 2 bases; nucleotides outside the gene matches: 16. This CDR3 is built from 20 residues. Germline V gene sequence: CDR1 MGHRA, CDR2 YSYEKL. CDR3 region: CASSQDHLGAGGEGNQPQHF. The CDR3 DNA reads TGCGCCAGCAGCCAAGATCATCTTGGGGCAGGGGGTGAAGGCAATCAGCCCCAGCATTTT.

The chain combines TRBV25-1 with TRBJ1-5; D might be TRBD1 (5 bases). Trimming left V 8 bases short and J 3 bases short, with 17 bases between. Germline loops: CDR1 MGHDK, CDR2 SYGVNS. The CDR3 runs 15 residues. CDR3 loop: CASLHGTASNQPQHF. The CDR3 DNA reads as TGTGCCAGCCTGCACGGGACGGCTTCCAATCAGCCCCAGCATTTT.

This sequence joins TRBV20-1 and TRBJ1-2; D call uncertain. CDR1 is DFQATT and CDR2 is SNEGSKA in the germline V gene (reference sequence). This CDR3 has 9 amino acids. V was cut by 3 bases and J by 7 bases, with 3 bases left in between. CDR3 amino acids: CSASIGYTF. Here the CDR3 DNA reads TGCAGTGCTAGTATTGGCTACACCTTC.

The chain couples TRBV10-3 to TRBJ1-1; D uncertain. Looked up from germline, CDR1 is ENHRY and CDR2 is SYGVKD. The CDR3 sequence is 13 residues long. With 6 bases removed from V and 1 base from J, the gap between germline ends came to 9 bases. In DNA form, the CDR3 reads TGTGCCATCAGCCCCGCCGGGAACACTGAAGCTTTCTTT. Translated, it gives CAISPAGNTEAFF.

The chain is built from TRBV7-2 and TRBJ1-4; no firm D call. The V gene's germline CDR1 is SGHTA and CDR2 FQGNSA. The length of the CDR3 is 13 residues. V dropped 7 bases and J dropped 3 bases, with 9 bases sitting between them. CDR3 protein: CASKTLANEKLFF. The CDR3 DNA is TGTGCCAGCAAGACACTCGCTAATGAAAAACTGTTTTTT.

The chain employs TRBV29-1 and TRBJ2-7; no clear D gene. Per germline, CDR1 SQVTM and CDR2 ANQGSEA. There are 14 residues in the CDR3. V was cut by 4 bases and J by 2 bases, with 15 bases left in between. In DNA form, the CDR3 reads TGCAGCGTTGCCAATTATGCAGAAGCCTACGAGCAGTACTTC. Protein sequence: CSVANYAEAYEQYF.

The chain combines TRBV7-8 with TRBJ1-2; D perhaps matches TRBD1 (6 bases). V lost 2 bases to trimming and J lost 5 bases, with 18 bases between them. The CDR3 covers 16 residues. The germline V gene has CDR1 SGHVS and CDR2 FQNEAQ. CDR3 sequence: CASSLTVLPGVYGYTF. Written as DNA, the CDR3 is TGTGCCAGCAGCTTAACGGTCTTGCCAGGGGTTTATGGCTACACCTTC.

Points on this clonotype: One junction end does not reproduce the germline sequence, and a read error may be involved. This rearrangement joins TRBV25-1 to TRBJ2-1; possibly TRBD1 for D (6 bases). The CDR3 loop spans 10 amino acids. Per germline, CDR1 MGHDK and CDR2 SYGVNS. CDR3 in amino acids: CASGDNERFF. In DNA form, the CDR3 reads TGTGCCAGCGGGGACAATGAGCGGTTCTTC.

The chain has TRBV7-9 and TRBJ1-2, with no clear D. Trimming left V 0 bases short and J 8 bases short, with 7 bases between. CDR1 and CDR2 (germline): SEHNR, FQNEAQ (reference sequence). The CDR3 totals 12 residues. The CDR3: CASSLAGYGYTF. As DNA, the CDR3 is TGTGCCAGCAGCTTAGCAGGGTACGGCTACACCTTC.